The 25 T cell receptor beta chains in this list originate from one sample, sequenced in a study of cytomegalovirus exposure and HLA in healthy donors. Primers for the PCR totalled 60 Vbeta and 13 Jbeta. Libraries were prepared by immunoSEQ multiplex PCR; TCRdb keeps only in-frame clonotypes and omits some of them. This sample carries about 98,000 clones, about four fifths of them seen once, and the ten largest clones take about a tenth. Sequenced: PBMCs. These receptors all stem from a man aged 18 to 30 in good health and CMV-seropositive.

The chain is built from TRBV14 and TRBJ1-6, with 11 bases matching TRBD1. This CDR3 comprises 19 residues. CDR1 is SGHDN and CDR2 is FVKESK in the germline V gene. V lost 0 bases and J lost 10; bases outside the gene matches: 14. The CDR3 DNA reads as TGTGCCAGCAGCCAAGAAGGGACCTCTGGACAGGGGGCGCGATCACCCCTCCACTTT. Amino acids: CASSQEGTSGQGARSPLHF.

The chain recombines TRBV10-2 with TRBJ2-3, with no clear D. The ends were cut back, 5 bases at V and 5 bases at J, with 5 bases in the middle. CDR3 length: 11 residues. Per germline, CDR1 WSHSY and CDR2 SAAADI. This CDR3 reads CASSNLDTQYF. In nucleotides, the CDR3 is TGCGCCAGCAGTAATCTAGATACGCAGTATTTT.

This sequence joins TRBV5-1 and TRBJ1-4, with TRBD1 as a possible D gene (5 bases). The CDR3 is 15 amino acids. Germline CDR1 reads SGHRS; CDR2 reads YFSETQ. The germline V and J ends were trimmed by 3 bases and 2 bases, with 11 bases remaining between them. The CDR3 DNA sequence: TGCGCCAGCAGCTCCGGGGGGTCGACTAATGAAAAACTGTTTTTT. Protein: CASSSGGSTNEKLFF.

The V call is TRBV28, the J call TRBJ2-5; 8 nucleotides align to TRBD2. Germline V gene lookup returns CDR1 MDHEN and CDR2 SYDVKM. The CDR3 is made up of 14 amino acids. V dropped 6 bases and J dropped 4; count of bases not matched to a gene: 7. The CDR3 here is CASSSAGAPETQYF. For the CDR3, the DNA is TGTGCCAGCAGCTCAGCGGGGGCCCCAGAGACCCAGTACTTC.

This chain uses TRBV5-1 with TRBJ2-1; TRBD1 matches 8 bases. Germline lookup yields CDR1 SGHRS and CDR2 YFSETQ. Germline trimming cut 3 bases from V and 8 bases from J; bases unmatched to any gene: 7. The CDR3 spans 14 residues. CDR3 amino acids: CASSSQPGGDEQFF. The CDR3 nucleotides read TGCGCCAGCAGCTCTCAGCCAGGGGGCGATGAGCAGTTCTTC.

V usage is TRBV7-9 and J usage is TRBJ2-1; D gene uncertain. Germline V gene lookup returns CDR1 SEHNR and CDR2 FQNEAQ (reference sequence). The CDR3 runs to 13 residues. V was clipped by 5 bases and J by 7 bases, with 12 bases between them. Written as DNA, the CDR3 is TGTGCCAGCAGCGTACCTACCGAGAATGAGCAGTTCTTC. Residues: CASSVPTENEQFF.

This sequence joins TRBV19 and TRBJ2-7, with 9 bases aligning to TRBD1. Germline CDR1 reads LNHDA; CDR2 reads SQIVND (reference sequence). The V segment lost 2 bases and the J segment 4 bases; nucleotides outside the gene matches: 9. This CDR3 has 16 residues. This CDR3 is CASSIFMGQGAYEQYF. CDR3 DNA sequence: TGTGCCAGTAGTATATTTATGGGACAGGGCGCGTACGAGCAGTACTTC.

The V call is TRBV7-9, the J call TRBJ2-1; 7 positions match TRBD2. The CDR3 is made up of 16 amino acids. The J segment lost 2 bases and the V segment lost 5 bases, leaving 9 bases of the junction unmatched. Germline CDR1 SEHNR, CDR2 FQNEAQ (reference sequence). CDR3 sequence (DNA): TGTGCCAGCAGCCTCTTCCTAGCGGCCACCTACAATGAGCAGTTCTTC. Translated, it gives CASSLFLAATYNEQFF.

V usage is TRBV5-1 and J usage is TRBJ1-1, with 9 positions matching TRBD1. Germline values: CDR1 SGHRS, CDR2 YFSETQ. V lost 3 bases to trimming and J lost 3 bases; unmatched junction nucleotides: 6. This CDR3 comprises 15 residues. The CDR3 bases are TGCGCCAGCAGCTCTATTAGGACAGGGGACACTGAAGCTTTCTTT. Its translation: CASSSIRTGDTEAFF.

The V and J genes are TRBV23-1 and TRBJ2-5, with D hard to call. TRBV23-1 is placed among ORFs of uncertain function. The CDR3 has 10 amino acids. V shed 9 bases and J shed 5 bases, with 7 bases lying between them. CDR3 in DNA: TGCGCCAGGCTTCGGGAGACCCAGTACTTC. It encodes CARLRETQYF.

This sequence joins TRBV27 and TRBJ2-3; D not certain. V was shortened by 10 bases and J by 5 bases, with 10 bases between the two germline ends. The CDR3 runs 11 residues. Germline loops: CDR1 MNHEY, CDR2 SMNVEV (reference sequence). The CDR3 nucleotides are TGTGCCATTCGGCGCGGAGATACGCAGTATTTT. Encoded protein: CAIRRGDTQYF.

The chain has TRBV10-1 and TRBJ2-1; 10 bases are shared with TRBD1. The CDR3 is made up of 18 amino acids. Germline loops: CDR1 WNHNN, CDR2 SYGVQD (reference sequence). The junction had 7 bases not matched to a gene; V was cut back by 2 bases and J by 0 bases. CDR3 coding DNA: TGCGCCAGCAGTGAGCTCCCGACAGGGGGCATCTCCTACAATGAGCAGTTCTTC. Translated: CASSELPTGGISYNEQFF.

This chain links TRBV9 with TRBJ2-2; D call uncertain. V was cut by 4 bases and J by 6 bases, with 13 bases left in between. The CDR3 length is 14 residues. Germline V lookup: CDR1 SGDLS, CDR2 YYNGEE. The CDR3 region is CASSTYSLPGELFF. The CDR3 region has the DNA TGTGCCAGCAGCACCTATTCCCTTCCCGGGGAGCTGTTTTTT.

This chain connects TRBV6-1 to TRBJ1-1; a weak D match, TRBD1 (5 bases). Germline CDR1 MNHNS, CDR2 SASEGT. This CDR3 spans 14 amino acids. V lost 6 bases, J lost 1 base, and 12 bases lay in between. As DNA, the CDR3 is TGTGCCAGCAGGGCCCGAGGACAGAACACTGAAGCTTTCTTT. It encodes CASRARGQNTEAFF.

The rearrangement joins TRBV27 to TRBJ1-1; D remains ambiguous. Germline values: CDR1 MNHEY, CDR2 SMNVEV (reference sequence). V gave up 4 bases and J gave up 0 bases, with 9 bases separating them. The CDR3 runs to 14 residues. The CDR3 here is CASSYNRMNTEAFF. The CDR3 DNA reads as TGTGCCAGCAGTTACAACCGAATGAACACTGAAGCTTTCTTT.

This clone has just a few counts. The J gene is TRBJ2-1, the V gene TRBV29-1; 11 positions agree with TRBD2. V shed 7 bases and J 0 bases; nucleotides not matched to a gene: 14. Looked up from germline, CDR1 is SQVTM and CDR2 is ANQGSEA. This CDR3 has 18 amino acids. This CDR3 reads CSARGLAGGLSSYNEQFF. The DNA for the CDR3 is TGCAGCGCCCGGGGGCTAGCGGGGGGCCTTAGCTCCTACAATGAGCAGTTCTTC.

The V call is TRBV11-2, the J call TRBJ2-7; 11 bases match TRBD1. Germline V gene lookup returns CDR1 SGHAT and CDR2 FQNNGV. The CDR3 totals 13 residues. The trim removed 10 bases at V and 3 bases at J, leaving 5 bases unmatched. CDR3 loop: CATPGTGGYEQYF. In DNA, the CDR3 is TGTGCCACCCCCGGGACAGGGGGCTACGAGCAGTACTTC.

This clone was counted a single time. The rearrangement links TRBV11-3 to TRBJ2-7; D is perhaps TRBD1 (5 bases). Trimming pared 1 base from V and 2 bases from J, leaving 12 bases between. This CDR3 spans 15 amino acids. Germline V CDR1 and CDR2: SGHNT, YENEEA. CDR3 sequence reads: CASSLGSDSAYEQYF. The DNA for the CDR3 is TGTGCCAGCAGCTTAGGGAGCGACAGCGCCTACGAGCAGTACTTC.

This clone was detected only a few times. The gene calls are TRBV18 and TRBJ1-2, with a possible D match to TRBD1 (5 bases). Germline lookup yields CDR1 KGHSH and CDR2 LQKENI. The CDR3 is 13 residues long. Between the trimmed V and J ends, which lost 2 bases and 5 bases, there was a span of 9 bases. This CDR3 is CASSPVGDYGYTF. CDR3 sequence (DNA): TGTGCCAGCTCACCAGTAGGGGATTATGGCTACACCTTC. The full variable domain, its missing parts supplied by reference TRBV18 and TRBJ1-2, is NAGVMQNPRHLVRRRGQEARLRCSPMKGHSHVYWYRQLPEEGLKFMVYLQKENIIDESGMPKERFSAEFPKEGPSILRIQQVVRGDSAAYFCASSPVGDYGYTFGSGTRLTVV.

The chain combines TRBV30 with TRBJ2-7, with D possibly TRBD2 on 6 matching bases. The CDR3 extends over 15 amino acids. The V end lost 5 bases, the J end lost 2 bases, and 19 bases lay between the germline ends. Germline values: CDR1 GTSNPN, CDR2 SVGIG (reference sequence). The CDR3 DNA sequence: TGTGCCTGGGTAGGATCGCGGGGTTTCACCTACGAGCAGTACTTC. It encodes CAWVGSRGFTYEQYF.

This clone has a handful of counts. V gene TRBV10-2 combines with J gene TRBJ2-3; possible D gene TRBD1, 6 bases. The CDR3 covers 13 residues. Trimming removed 10 bases at V and 2 bases at J, with 13 bases between. Germline V gene sequence: CDR1 WSHSY, CDR2 SAAADI. CDR3 amino acids: CATGDTLTDTQYF. CDR3 coding DNA: TGCGCCACCGGGGACACTCTCACAGATACGCAGTATTTT.

The chain couples TRBV30 to TRBJ1-1, with TRBD1 as a possible D gene (5 bases). The CDR3 is made up of 17 amino acids. Trimming left V 5 bases short and J 4 bases short, with 26 bases between. In germline, CDR1 is GTSNPN, CDR2 SVGIG (reference sequence). In DNA form, the CDR3 reads TGTGCCTGGGCTAATAAGGAGGGGAGATATTATGGCACTGAAGCTTTCTTT. It encodes CAWANKEGRYYGTEAFF.

The rearrangement uses TRBV18 and TRBJ2-2; weak D call: TRBD1 (5 bases). Germline CDR1 and CDR2: KGHSH and LQKENI. The CDR3 runs to 15 residues. Trimming left V 1 base short and J 6 bases short, with 12 bases between. Here the CDR3 reads CASSPRRSGSGELFF. The CDR3 DNA reads TGTGCCAGCTCACCACGAAGATCAGGGTCCGGGGAGCTGTTTTTT.

This clone was counted a single time. The chain recombines TRBV7-8 with TRBJ2-5; TRBD2 aligns across 8 bases. V lost 7 bases and J lost 1; bases outside the gene matches: 14. The germline V gene encodes CDR1 SGHVS and CDR2 FQNEAQ. The CDR3 is made up of 17 amino acids. This chain's CDR3 is CASTRRSIAGIQETQYF. The CDR3 DNA follows: TGTGCCAGCACCAGACGCTCGATAGCGGGGATCCAAGAGACCCAGTACTTC.

The V and J genes are TRBV11-2 and TRBJ1-3; TRBD1 is a possible D gene (5 bases). Germline loops: CDR1 SGHAT, CDR2 FQNNGV. Trimming removed 5 bases at V and 2 bases at J, with 10 bases between. The CDR3 has 14 amino acids. CDR3 region: CASSLAGAGNTIYF. The CDR3 nucleotides are TGTGCCAGCAGCCTCGCGGGGGCTGGAAACACCATATATTTT.